Listed here are 31 T cell receptor beta chains from one sample, sequenced in a study of blood T cells in healthy people across ages. PCR was performed a second time for roughly 7 to 12 cycles using a sample-barcoded 5' primer and a J-beta primer mix. One entry per CDR3 protein, called by TCRdb with MiXCR from the 5' RACE reads. Of 850,000 to 1,000,000 distinct CDR3 sequences listed, 40% to 60% were seen once; the top ten hold roughly 12%. The sequenced sample was blood. The receptors come from a man between 25 and 39 years old in good health.

The genes are TRBV20-1 and TRBJ2-3; D unresolved. This CDR3 has 15 residues. Germline values: CDR1 DFQATT, CDR2 SNEGSKA (reference sequence). Trimming pared 3 bases from V and 6 bases from J, leaving 19 bases between. CDR3 protein: CSASAWSPGQDTQYF. Written as DNA, the CDR3 is TGCAGTGCTAGCGCTTGGAGCCCGGGTCAGGATACGCAGTATTTT.

This clonotype has a handful of counts. V gene TRBV13 combines with J gene TRBJ2-7; D remains ambiguous. This CDR3 has 14 residues. The germline gives CDR1 PRHDT, CDR2 FYEKMQ (reference sequence). Trimming pared 5 bases from V and 3 bases from J, leaving 14 bases between. CDR3 protein: CASSDPRRSYEQYF. CDR3 bases: TGTGCCAGCAGCGACCCACGACGTAGCTACGAGCAGTACTTC.

The chain recombines TRBV6-5 with TRBJ2-7, with 7 bases aligning to TRBD1. With V trimmed by 5 bases and J by 2 bases, 9 bases remained unmatched. The germline gives CDR1 MNHEY, CDR2 SVGAGI. This CDR3 region has 15 residues. The DNA of the CDR3 is TGTGCCAGCAGTGTGCCGACAGGGAACACCTACGAGCAGTACTTC. This codes for CASSVPTGNTYEQYF.

This clonotype was found a few times. The CDR3: CASSQDRAGGPEETQYF. In DNA, the CDR3 is TGCGCCAGCAGCCAAGACAGGGCGGGGGGGCCAGAGGAGACCCAGTACTTC. This chain links TRBV4-3 with TRBJ2-5; 9 nucleotides line up with TRBD2. J was trimmed by 5 bases and V by 0 bases; bases with no gene match: 10. The CDR3 has 17 amino acids. CDR1 and CDR2 (germline): LGHNA, YSLEER.

This chain's CDR3 is CASSLNSGDYGYTF. CDR3 DNA sequence: TGTGCCAGCAGCTTAAATTCAGGGGACTATGGCTACACCTTC. The chain links TRBV7-3 to TRBJ1-2, with D perhaps matching TRBD1 (6 bases). The CDR3 loop spans 14 amino acids. CDR1 SGHTA and CDR2 FQGTGA come from the germline V gene. V was cut by 1 base and J by 3 bases, with 9 bases left in between. Full variable domain (rest looked up from reference TRBV7-3 and TRBJ1-2): GAGVSQTPSNKVTEKGKYVELRCDPISGHTALYWYRQSLGQGPEFLIYFQGTGAADDSGLPNDRFFAVRPEGSVSTLKIQRTERGDSAVYLCASSLNSGDYGYTFGSGTRLTVV.

V gene TRBV6-1 combines with J gene TRBJ1-2, with 9 bases matching TRBD1. Germline V CDR1 and CDR2: MNHNS, SASEGT. The length of the CDR3 is 13 residues. Trimming removed 5 bases from V and 6 bases from J; junction bases left unmatched: 4. As DNA, the CDR3 is TGTGCCAGCAGTTGGGACAGGGCCAATGGCTACACCTTC. It is translated as CASSWDRANGYTF.

The V call is TRBV5-1, the J call TRBJ1-1, with 8 bases that match TRBD1. This CDR3 contains 17 residues. CDR1 is SGHRS and CDR2 is YFSETQ in the germline V gene. V was clipped by 0 bases and J by 5 bases; unmatched bases: 12. The CDR3 DNA is TGCGCCAGCAGCTTGGAGGGCAGGGGGCGACGCAAAACTGAAGCTTTCTTT. Its translation is CASSLEGRGRRKTEAFF.

In the case of this clonotype: Possible read error: a much larger clone is one base away. The chain joins TRBV5-1 to TRBJ2-5; 9 nucleotides agree with TRBD1. The assigned J gene may be wrong: the sequence end matches TRBJ2-7 better. Per germline, CDR1 SGHRS and CDR2 YFSETQ. CDR3 size: 15 residues. CDR3 in amino acids: CASSGSGQGTHEQYF. The CDR3 DNA sequence: TGCGCCAGCAGCGGATCAGGACAGGGGACCCACGAGCAGTACTTC.

Comments on this clonotype: A much larger clone differs by one base, so this may be a read error. The chain carries TRBV7-2 and TRBJ2-1; 7 bases line up with TRBD2. TRBJ2-7 matches the DNA end more closely, so the J call is doubtful. The CDR3 runs 16 residues. CDR1 is SGHTA and CDR2 is FQGNSA in the germline V gene. Here the CDR3 reads CASSLLAGTTYNEQYF. Here the CDR3 DNA reads TGTGCCAGCAGCTTACTGGCAGGGACTACTTACAATGAGCAGTACTTC.

V is TRBV29-1 and J is TRBJ1-1; TRBD1 is a possible D gene (6 bases). With 6 bases removed from V and 2 bases from J, the gap between germline ends came to 10 bases. Germline CDR1 SQVTM, CDR2 ANQGSEA. There are 12 residues in the CDR3. In nucleotides, the CDR3 is TGCAGCGTCCGGGACATCAACACTGAAGCTTTCTTT. Its translation is CSVRDINTEAFF.

This chain connects TRBV4-2 to TRBJ2-1; D call uncertain. CDR3 length: 11 residues. CDR1 and CDR2 from the germline V gene are LGHNA and YNFKEQ. V was trimmed by 0 bases and J by 10 bases, leaving 4 bases between them. The CDR3 reads CASSQDREQFF. The CDR3 nucleotides are TGTGCCAGCAGCCAAGATCGCGAGCAGTTCTTC.

This sequence joins TRBV28 and TRBJ2-5; a possible D gene is TRBD2 (7 bases). CDR3 length: 15 amino acids. From germline, CDR1 is MDHEN and CDR2 SYDVKM. V lost 7 bases and J 4 bases, leaving 19 bases between the germline ends. The CDR3: CASTRGGGGAETQYF. In nucleotides, the CDR3 is TGTGCCAGCACCCGAGGCGGCGGGGGCGCAGAGACCCAGTACTTC.

This clonotype was seen only a few times. The chain couples TRBV29-1 to TRBJ2-2; 7 nucleotides match TRBD1. Germline-derived CDR1 and CDR2 are SQVTM and ANQGSEA. The junction had 8 bases not matched to a gene; V was cut back by 4 bases and J by 6 bases. The CDR3 contains 14 residues. The CDR3 protein is CSVVGDREPGELFF. The CDR3 nucleotides read TGCAGCGTTGTTGGTGACAGGGAACCCGGGGAGCTGTTTTTT.

This chain connects TRBV13 to TRBJ2-7; tentative D call: TRBD2 (5 bases). CDR3 length: 12 residues. CDR1 PRHDT and CDR2 FYEKMQ come from the germline V gene (reference sequence). V was cut by 4 bases and J by 7 bases, with 11 bases left in between. In DNA form, the CDR3 reads TGTGCCAGCAGCTCGGGATTGGGGGAGCAGTACTTC. Translating gives CASSSGLGEQYF.

The rearrangement joins TRBV27 to TRBJ2-3, with TRBD2 matching 8 bases. With V trimmed by 2 bases and J by 14 bases, 15 bases remained unmatched. The CDR3 sequence is 15 residues long. Germline V CDR1 and CDR2: MNHEY, SMNVEV (reference sequence). The CDR3 sequence is CASSLTGLAPHDGYF. The CDR3 nucleotides read TGTGCCAGCAGTTTAACCGGACTAGCCCCCCACGATGGGTATTTT.

The rearrangement uses TRBV2 and TRBJ1-2; D is unresolved. The CDR3 totals 15 residues. Trimming removed 2 bases from V and 6 bases from J, with 16 bases in between. Germline V gene data show CDR1 as SNHLY and CDR2 as FYNNEI. The CDR3 protein is CASSEQQRGRDGYTF. The CDR3 DNA follows: TGTGCCAGCAGTGAACAACAGCGGGGTAGAGATGGCTACACCTTC.

The chain combines TRBV28 with TRBJ2-6, with D perhaps given as TRBD1 or TRBD2 (6 bases each). Trimming pared 6 bases from V and 2 bases from J, leaving 11 bases between. Germline V gene lookup returns CDR1 MDHEN and CDR2 SYDVKM. The CDR3 loop spans 15 amino acids. DNA of the CDR3: TGTGCCAGCAGCCCCGGGGGCCCTGGGGCCAACGTCCTGACTTTC. This translates into CASSPGGPGANVLTF.

The chain has TRBV12-3 or TRBV12-4 and TRBJ2-3; TRBD1 matches at 7 bases. The CDR3 sequence is 17 residues long. The V and J ends lost 8 bases and 2 bases, in that order; junction bases with no gene match: 16. The CDR3: CASPYPEIRGITDTQYF. DNA of the CDR3: TGTGCCAGCCCTTACCCCGAAATCAGGGGGATCACAGATACGCAGTATTTT.

This chain joins TRBV2 and TRBJ2-1; a possible D gene is TRBD1 (6 bases). The CDR3 loop spans 14 amino acids. The V end lost 9 bases, the J end lost 5 bases, and 17 bases lay between the germline ends. In germline, CDR1 is SNHLY, CDR2 FYNNEI. In nucleotides, the CDR3 is TGTGCCAGTCCCGCAGGGGAGATGAACAATGAGCAGTTCTTC. Encoded protein: CASPAGEMNNEQFF.

This chain links TRBV10-3 with TRBJ2-5, with D tentatively TRBD1 (5 bases). Germline values: CDR1 ENHRY, CDR2 SYGVKD. Trimming took 4 bases from V and 7 from J, leaving 10 bases between them. CDR3 length: 12 amino acids. In DNA, the CDR3 is TGTGCCATCAGTGCAGGCCAGGGGACCCAGTACTTC. This translates into CAISAGQGTQYF.

This clonotype was seen ten or more times. The CDR3 bases are TGCGCCAGCACCCTGGGCGGGGACAGGAAAGATGATACGCAGTATTTT. It translates to CASTLGGDRKDDTQYF. The rearrangement uses TRBV5-1 and TRBJ2-3; the match to TRBD1 covers 8 bases. V lost 6 bases and J lost 6; bases outside the gene matches: 15. Germline CDR1 and CDR2: SGHRS and YFSETQ. The CDR3 covers 16 residues.

The chain is built from TRBV6-5 and TRBJ2-5, with 8 positions matching TRBD2. The last part of the DNA fits TRBJ2-7 better; the J call may be wrong. The germline V gene encodes CDR1 MNHEY and CDR2 SVGAGI. The CDR3 runs to 15 residues. The CDR3 loop is CASSYAGGHSYEQYF. The CDR3 DNA reads as TGTGCCAGCAGTTACGCGGGGGGACACTCCTACGAGCAGTACTTC.

This chain connects TRBV6-2 or TRBV6-3 to TRBJ1-1; D call uncertain. CDR3 length: 13 residues. V lost 6 bases and J lost 0, with 8 bases in between. Germline-derived CDR1 and CDR2 are MNHEY and SVGEGT. The chain's CDR3 is CASRSRMNTEAFF. DNA for the CDR3: TGTGCCAGCAGGAGTAGGATGAACACTGAAGCTTTCTTT.

The chain recombines TRBV4-3 with TRBJ2-3, with 7 positions matching TRBD2. CDR3 length equals 17 residues. Germline lookup yields CDR1 LGHNA and CDR2 YSLEER. The V and J ends lost 2 bases and 5 bases, in that order; junction bases with no gene match: 13. In DNA form, the CDR3 reads TGCGCCAGCAGCCAAACCTGGGGGGGGAACCTCAGAGATACGCAGTATTTT. Its translation is CASSQTWGGNLRDTQYF.

The rearrangement uses TRBV15 and TRBJ2-5; D remains unclear. The germline CDR1 and CDR2 sequences are LNHNV and YYDKDF (reference sequence). The V gene lost 0 bases and the J gene lost 11 bases, with 16 bases spanning the gap. The CDR3 extends over 14 amino acids. The CDR3 protein is CATSRDRSGYGQYF. CDR3 in DNA: TGTGCCACCAGCAGAGATCGATCGGGCTACGGGCAGTACTTC.

The chain recombines TRBV11-2 with TRBJ1-2; no clear D. V was pared by 6 bases and J by 0 bases, with 8 bases between. Germline CDR1 reads SGHAT; CDR2 reads FQNNGV. The CDR3 has 13 residues. Here the CDR3 reads CASREQPNYGYTF. In nucleotides, the CDR3 is TGTGCCAGCAGGGAGCAGCCTAACTATGGCTACACCTTC.

This clonotype was seen a handful of times. V is TRBV24-1 and J is TRBJ2-1, with D perhaps TRBD2 (6 bases). Germline CDR1 KGHDR, CDR2 SFDVKD. The V end lost 4 bases, the J end lost 3 bases, and 12 bases lay between the germline ends. The CDR3 sequence is 15 residues long. CDR3 nucleotide sequence: TGTGCCACCAGTGACGGGGGACGCGACTACAATGAGCAGTTCTTC. Translating it yields CATSDGGRDYNEQFF.

The chain combines TRBV20-1 with TRBJ1-1; TRBD1 might be the D (5 bases). This CDR3 region has 11 residues. The V gene lost 3 bases and the J gene lost 9 bases, with 11 bases spanning the gap. CDR1 and CDR2 (germline): DFQATT, SNEGSKA (reference sequence). The CDR3 DNA sequence: TGCAGTGCTAGTTTCGGGGCCCAAGCTTTCTTT. Amino acids: CSASFGAQAFF.

In this sample, this clonotype turned up many times. The chain uses TRBV7-6 and TRBJ1-1; D gene unclear. Germline CDR1 and CDR2: SGHVS and FNYEAQ. This CDR3 is built from 13 residues. Trimming took off 5 bases at V and 8 bases at J, with 15 bases between the two ends. The CDR3 sequence: CASSTRGTTEAFF. Written as DNA, the CDR3 is TGTGCCAGCAGCACCCGAGGCACTACCGAAGCTTTCTTT.

This chain connects TRBV6-4 to TRBJ2-3, with TRBD2 matching over 10 bases. The germline V gene has CDR1 MRHNA and CDR2 SNTAGT. There are 14 residues in the CDR3. The trim removed 5 bases at V and 6 bases at J, leaving 5 bases unmatched. Here the CDR3 DNA reads TGTGCCAGCAGTCCTAGCGGGGGACGGGATACGCAGTATTTT. It codes for CASSPSGGRDTQYF.

The chain employs TRBV7-2 and TRBJ2-1, with 14 bases fitting TRBD2. The germline CDR1 and CDR2 sequences are SGHTA and FQGNSA. Losses at the gene ends were 0 bases for V and 12 bases for J; bases not matched to a gene: 4. This CDR3 has 15 amino acids. The CDR3 region is CASSLATSGGAGQFF. DNA for the CDR3: TGTGCCAGCAGCTTAGCGACTAGCGGGGGGGCCGGGCAGTTCTTC.